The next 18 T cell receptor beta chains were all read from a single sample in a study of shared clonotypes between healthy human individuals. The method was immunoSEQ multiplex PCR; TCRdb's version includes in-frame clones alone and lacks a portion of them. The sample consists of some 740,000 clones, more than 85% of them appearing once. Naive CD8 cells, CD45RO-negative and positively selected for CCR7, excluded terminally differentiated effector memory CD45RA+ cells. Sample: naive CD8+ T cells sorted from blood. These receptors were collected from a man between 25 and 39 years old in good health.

In nucleotides, the CDR3 is TGCGCCAGCAGCCAAGATCCGCAGCGGGACCTGGGGAATGAGCAGTTCTTC. This encodes CASSQDPQRDLGNEQFF. The V gene is TRBV4-3, the J gene TRBJ2-1; 7 bases align to TRBD2. V shed 0 bases, J shed 7 bases, and the junction held 12 bases outside the gene matches. From germline, CDR1 is LGHNA and CDR2 YSLEER. The CDR3 has 17 residues.

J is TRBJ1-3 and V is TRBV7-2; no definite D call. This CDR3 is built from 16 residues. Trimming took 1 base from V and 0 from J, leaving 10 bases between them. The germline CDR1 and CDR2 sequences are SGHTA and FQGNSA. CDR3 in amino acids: CASSLGPLSSGNTIYF. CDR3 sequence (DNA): TGTGCCAGCAGCTTAGGGCCGTTGAGCTCTGGAAACACCATATATTTT.

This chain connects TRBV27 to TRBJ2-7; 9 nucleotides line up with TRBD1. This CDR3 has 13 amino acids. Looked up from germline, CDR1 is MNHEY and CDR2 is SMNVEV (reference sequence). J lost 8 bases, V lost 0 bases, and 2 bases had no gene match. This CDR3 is CASSLSTGGQQYF. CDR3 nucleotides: TGTGCCAGCAGTTTATCGACAGGGGGGCAGCAGTACTTC.

CDR3 in DNA: TGCAGCGCCACCCCTCGGGGGGCAAGAACAGATACGCAGTATTTT. Residues: CSATPRGARTDTQYF. J is TRBJ2-3 and V is TRBV29-1; tentative D call: TRBD2 (7 bases). Trimming removed 7 bases at V and 3 bases at J, with 20 bases between. The germline V gene encodes CDR1 SQVTM and CDR2 ANQGSEA. CDR3 length: 15 residues.

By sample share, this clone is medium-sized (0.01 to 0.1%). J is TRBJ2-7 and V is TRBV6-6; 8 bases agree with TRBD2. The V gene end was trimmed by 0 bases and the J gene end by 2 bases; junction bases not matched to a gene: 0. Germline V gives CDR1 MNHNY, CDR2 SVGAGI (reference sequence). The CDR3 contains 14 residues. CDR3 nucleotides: TGTGCCAGCAGTTACTCGACTAGCGCCTACGAGCAGTACTTC. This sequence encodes CASSYSTSAYEQYF.

The DNA of the CDR3 is TGTGCCCACGACGATCTGACAGGGACAAAACTTGGGGCCAACGTCCTGACTTTC. Translated: CAHDDLTGTKLGANVLTF. This chain uses TRBV2 with TRBJ2-6; 7 bases line up with TRBD1. This CDR3 has 18 residues. Germline V gene lookup returns CDR1 SNHLY and CDR2 FYNNEI. Trimming removed 11 bases from V and 3 bases from J; junction bases left unmatched: 19.

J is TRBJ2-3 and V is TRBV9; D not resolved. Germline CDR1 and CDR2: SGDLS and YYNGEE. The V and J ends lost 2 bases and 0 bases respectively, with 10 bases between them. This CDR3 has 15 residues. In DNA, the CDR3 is TGTGCCAGCAGCGTTCGCCCTACTAGCACAGATACGCAGTATTTT. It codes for CASSVRPTSTDTQYF.

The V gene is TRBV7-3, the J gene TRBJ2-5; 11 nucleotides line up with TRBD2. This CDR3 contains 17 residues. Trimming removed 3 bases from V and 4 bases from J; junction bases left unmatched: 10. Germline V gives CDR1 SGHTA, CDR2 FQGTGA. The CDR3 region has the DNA TGTGCCAGCAGCTTCCGAACTAGCGGGAGAGGGTTAGAGACCCAGTACTTC. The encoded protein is CASSFRTSGRGLETQYF.

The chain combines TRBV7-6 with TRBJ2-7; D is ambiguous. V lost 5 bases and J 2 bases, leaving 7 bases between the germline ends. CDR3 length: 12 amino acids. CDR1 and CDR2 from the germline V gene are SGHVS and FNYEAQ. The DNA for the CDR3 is TGTGCCAGCAGCCCTGGGACCTACGAGCAGTACTTC. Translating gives CASSPGTYEQYF.

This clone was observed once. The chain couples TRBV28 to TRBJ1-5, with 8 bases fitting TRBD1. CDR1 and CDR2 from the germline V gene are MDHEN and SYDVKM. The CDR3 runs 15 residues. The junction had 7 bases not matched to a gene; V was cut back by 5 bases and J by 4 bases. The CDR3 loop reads CASSPPDRGNQPQHF. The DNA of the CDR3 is TGTGCCAGCAGTCCTCCCGACAGGGGTAATCAGCCCCAGCATTTT. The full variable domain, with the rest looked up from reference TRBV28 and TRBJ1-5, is DVKVTQSSRYLVKRTGEKVFLECVQDMDHENMFWYRQDPGLGLRLIYFSYDVKMKEKGDIPEGYSVSREKKERFSLILESASTNQTSMYLCASSPPDRGNQPQHFGDGTRLSIL.

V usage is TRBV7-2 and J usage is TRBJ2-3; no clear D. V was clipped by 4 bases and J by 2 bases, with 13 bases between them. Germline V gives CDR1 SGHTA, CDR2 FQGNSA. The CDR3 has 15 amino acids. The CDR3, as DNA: TGTGCCAGCAGCTCCTACCTTGGGTACACAGATACGCAGTATTTT. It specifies CASSSYLGYTDTQYF.

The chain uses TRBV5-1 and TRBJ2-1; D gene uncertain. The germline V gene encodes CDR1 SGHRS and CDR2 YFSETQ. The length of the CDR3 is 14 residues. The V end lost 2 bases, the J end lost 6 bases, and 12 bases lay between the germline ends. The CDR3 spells CASSFRDRRNEQFF. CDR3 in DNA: TGCGCCAGCAGCTTCCGAGACCGACGCAATGAGCAGTTCTTC.

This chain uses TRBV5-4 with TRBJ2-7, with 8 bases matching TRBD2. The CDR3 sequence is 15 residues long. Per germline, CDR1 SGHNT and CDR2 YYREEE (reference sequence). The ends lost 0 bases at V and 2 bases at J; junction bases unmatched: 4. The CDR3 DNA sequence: TGTGCCAGCAGCTTGGAGGCGGGAGGTGCCTACGAGCAGTACTTC. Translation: CASSLEAGGAYEQYF. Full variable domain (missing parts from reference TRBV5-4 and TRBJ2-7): ETGVTQSPTHLIKTRGQQVTLRCSSQSGHNTVSWYQQALGQGPQFIFQYYREEENGRGNFPPRFSGLQFPNYSSELNVNALELDDSALYLCASSLEAGGAYEQYFGPGTRLTVT.

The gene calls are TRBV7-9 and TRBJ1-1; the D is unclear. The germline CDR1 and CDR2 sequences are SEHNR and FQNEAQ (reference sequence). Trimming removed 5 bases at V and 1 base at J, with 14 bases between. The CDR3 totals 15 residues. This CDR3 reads CASSPLVGRNTEAFF. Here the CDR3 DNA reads TGTGCCAGCAGCCCCCTGGTTGGACGGAACACTGAAGCTTTCTTT. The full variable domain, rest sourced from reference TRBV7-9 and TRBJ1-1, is DTGVSQNPRHKITKRGQNVTFRCDPISEHNRLYWYRQTLGQGPEFLTYFQNEAQLEKSRLLSDRFSAERPKGSFSTLEIQRTEQGDSAMYLCASSPLVGRNTEAFFGQGTRLTVV.

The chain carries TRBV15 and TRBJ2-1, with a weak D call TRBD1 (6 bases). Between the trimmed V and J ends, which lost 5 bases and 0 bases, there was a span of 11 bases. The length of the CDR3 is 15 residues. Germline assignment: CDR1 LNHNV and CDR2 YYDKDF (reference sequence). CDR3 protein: CATSATGSSYNEQFF. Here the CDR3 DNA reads TGTGCCACCAGCGCAACAGGGAGCTCCTACAATGAGCAGTTCTTC.

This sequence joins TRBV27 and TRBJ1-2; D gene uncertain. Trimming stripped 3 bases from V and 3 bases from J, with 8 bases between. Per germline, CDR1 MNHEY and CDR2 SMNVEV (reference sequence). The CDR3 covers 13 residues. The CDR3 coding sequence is TGTGCCAGCAGTTTTGGGTCATACTATGGCTACACCTTC. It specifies CASSFGSYYGYTF.

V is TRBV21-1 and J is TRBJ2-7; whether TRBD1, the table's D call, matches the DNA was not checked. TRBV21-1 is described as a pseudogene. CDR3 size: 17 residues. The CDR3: CASSKEKKDREGYEQYF. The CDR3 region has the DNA TGTGCCAGCAGCAAAGAGAAGAAAGACAGGGAAGGCTACGAGCAGTACTTC.

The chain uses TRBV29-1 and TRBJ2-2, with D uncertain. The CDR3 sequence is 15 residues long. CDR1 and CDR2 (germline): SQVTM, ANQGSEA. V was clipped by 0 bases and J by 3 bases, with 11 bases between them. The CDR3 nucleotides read TGCAGCGTTGAAGAGTGGGGATCGGACACCGGGGAGCTGTTTTTT. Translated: CSVEEWGSDTGELFF.